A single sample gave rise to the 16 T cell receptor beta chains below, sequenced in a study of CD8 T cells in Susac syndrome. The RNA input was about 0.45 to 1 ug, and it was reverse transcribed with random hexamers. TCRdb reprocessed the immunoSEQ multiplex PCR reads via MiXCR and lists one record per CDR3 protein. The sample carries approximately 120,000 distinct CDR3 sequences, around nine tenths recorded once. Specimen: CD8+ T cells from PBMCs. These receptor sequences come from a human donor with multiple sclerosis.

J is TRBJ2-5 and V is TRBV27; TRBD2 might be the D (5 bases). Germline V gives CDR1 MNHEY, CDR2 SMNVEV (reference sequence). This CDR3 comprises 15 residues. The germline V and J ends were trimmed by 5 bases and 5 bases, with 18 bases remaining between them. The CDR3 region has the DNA TGTGCCAGCAGTACCTTAGGACTGGGCCAGGAGACCCAGTACTTC. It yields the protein CASSTLGLGQETQYF.

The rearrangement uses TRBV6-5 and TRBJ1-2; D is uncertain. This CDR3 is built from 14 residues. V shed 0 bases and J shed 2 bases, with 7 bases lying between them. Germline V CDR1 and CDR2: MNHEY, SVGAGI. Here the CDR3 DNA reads TGTGCCAGCAGTTACTCGAACCTCAACTATGGCTACACCTTC. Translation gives CASSYSNLNYGYTF.

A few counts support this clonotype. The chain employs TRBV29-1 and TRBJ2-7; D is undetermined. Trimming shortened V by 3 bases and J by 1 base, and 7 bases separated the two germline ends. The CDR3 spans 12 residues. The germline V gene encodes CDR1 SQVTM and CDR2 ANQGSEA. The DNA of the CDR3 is TGCAGCGTTGAGGACGGATCCTACGAGCAGTACTTC. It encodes CSVEDGSYEQYF.

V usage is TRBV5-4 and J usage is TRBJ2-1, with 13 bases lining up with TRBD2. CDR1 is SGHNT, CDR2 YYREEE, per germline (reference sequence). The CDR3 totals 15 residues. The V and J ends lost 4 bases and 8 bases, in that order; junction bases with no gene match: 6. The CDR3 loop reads CASSELAGGRHEQFF. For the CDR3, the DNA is TGTGCCAGCAGCGAACTAGCGGGGGGGAGGCATGAGCAGTTCTTC.

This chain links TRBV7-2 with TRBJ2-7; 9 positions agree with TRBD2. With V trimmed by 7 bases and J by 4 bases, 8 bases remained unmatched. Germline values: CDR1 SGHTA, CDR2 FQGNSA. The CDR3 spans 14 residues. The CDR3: CASTITTSGYEQYF. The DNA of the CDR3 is TGTGCCAGCACGATTACAACTAGCGGGTACGAGCAGTACTTC.

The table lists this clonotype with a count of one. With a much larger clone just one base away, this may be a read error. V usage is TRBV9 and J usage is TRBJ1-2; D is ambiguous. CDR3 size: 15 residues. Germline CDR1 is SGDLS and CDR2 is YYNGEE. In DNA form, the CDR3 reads TGTGCCAGCAGCGTAGCGATCGGGCCTAACTATGGCTACGCCTTC. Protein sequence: CASSVAIGPNYGYAF.

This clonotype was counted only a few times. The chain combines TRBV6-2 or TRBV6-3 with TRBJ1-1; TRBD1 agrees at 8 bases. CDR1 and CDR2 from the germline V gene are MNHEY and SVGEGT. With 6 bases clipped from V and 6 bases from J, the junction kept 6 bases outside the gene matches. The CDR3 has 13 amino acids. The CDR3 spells CASSPGQGAEAFF. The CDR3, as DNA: TGTGCCAGCAGCCCTGGACAGGGCGCTGAAGCTTTCTTT.

The CDR3 region is CASSQVNLAREQFF. As DNA, the CDR3 is TGCGCCAGCAGCCAAGTTAACCTTGCTCGGGAGCAGTTCTTC. The J gene is TRBJ2-1, the V gene TRBV4-1; D is unclear. Trimming stripped 1 base from V and 10 bases from J, with 14 bases between. The germline CDR1 and CDR2 sequences are MGHRA and YSYEKL. This CDR3 contains 14 residues.

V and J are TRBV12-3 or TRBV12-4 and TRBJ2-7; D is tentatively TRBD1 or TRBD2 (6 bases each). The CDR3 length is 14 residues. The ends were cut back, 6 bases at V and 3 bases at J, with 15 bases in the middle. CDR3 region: CASRPEAGHYEQYF. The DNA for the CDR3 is TGTGCCAGCAGACCCGAGGCGGGACACTACGAGCAGTACTTC.

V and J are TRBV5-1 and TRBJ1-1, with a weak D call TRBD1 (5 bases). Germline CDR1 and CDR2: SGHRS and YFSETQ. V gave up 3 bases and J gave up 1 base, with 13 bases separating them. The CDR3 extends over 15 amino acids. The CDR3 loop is CASSWGSYTNTEAFF. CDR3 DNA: TGCGCCAGCAGCTGGGGCAGCTACACGAACACTGAAGCTTTCTTT.

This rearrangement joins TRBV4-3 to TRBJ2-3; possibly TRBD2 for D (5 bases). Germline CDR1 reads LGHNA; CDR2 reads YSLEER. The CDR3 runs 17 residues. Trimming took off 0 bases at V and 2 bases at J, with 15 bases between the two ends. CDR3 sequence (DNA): TGCGCCAGCAGCCAAGAGGGTAGCGCGGGTTACACAGATACGCAGTATTTT. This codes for CASSQEGSAGYTDTQYF.

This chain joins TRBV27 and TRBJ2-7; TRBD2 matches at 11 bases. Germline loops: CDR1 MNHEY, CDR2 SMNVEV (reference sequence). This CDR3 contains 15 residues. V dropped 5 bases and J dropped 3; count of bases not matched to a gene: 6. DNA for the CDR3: TGTGCCAGCAGTCAAGGGACTAGCGGCTACTACGAGCAGTACTTC. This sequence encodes CASSQGTSGYYEQYF.

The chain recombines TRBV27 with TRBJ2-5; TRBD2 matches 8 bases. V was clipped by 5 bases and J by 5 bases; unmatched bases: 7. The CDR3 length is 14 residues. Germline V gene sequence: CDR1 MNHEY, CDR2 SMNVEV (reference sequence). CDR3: CASSLSGSWETQYF. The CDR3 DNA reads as TGTGCCAGCAGTCTAAGCGGGAGCTGGGAGACCCAGTACTTC.

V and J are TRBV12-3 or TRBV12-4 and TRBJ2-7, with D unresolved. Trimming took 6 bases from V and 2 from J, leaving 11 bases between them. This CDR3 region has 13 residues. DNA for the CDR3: TGTGCCAGCAGCCTTCCGGGCCCCTACGAGCAGTACTTC. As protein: CASSLPGPYEQYF.

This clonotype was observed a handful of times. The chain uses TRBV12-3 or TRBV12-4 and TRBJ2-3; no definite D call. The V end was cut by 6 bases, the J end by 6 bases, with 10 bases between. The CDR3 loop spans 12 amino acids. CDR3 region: CASSPLGDTQYF. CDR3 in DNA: TGTGCCAGCAGCCCGCTAGGGGATACGCAGTATTTT.

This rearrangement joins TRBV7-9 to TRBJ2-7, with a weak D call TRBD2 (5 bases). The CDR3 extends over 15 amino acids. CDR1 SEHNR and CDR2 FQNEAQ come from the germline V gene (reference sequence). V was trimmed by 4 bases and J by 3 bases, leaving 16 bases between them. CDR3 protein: CASSSTREHYYEQYF. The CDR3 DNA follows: TGTGCCAGCAGCTCAACTAGAGAGCACTACTACGAGCAGTACTTC. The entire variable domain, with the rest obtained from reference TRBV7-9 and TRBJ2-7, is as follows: DTGVSQNPRHKITKRGQNVTFRCDPISEHNRLYWYRQTLGQGPEFLTYFQNEAQLEKSRLLSDRFSAERPKGSFSTLEIQRTEQGDSAMYLCASSSTREHYYEQYFGPGTRLTVT.